This T cell receptor beta chain came from a study of post-analysis software for immune sequencing data. Study details: Recorded disease courses covered relapsing-remitting, secondary progressive and progressive-relapsing multiple sclerosis. Some patients had no subtype annotation.

Details on this clonotype: What it binds is unknown.

The CDR3 covers 12 residues. CDR1 is DFQATT, CDR2 SNEGSKA, per germline (reference sequence). Findings of the study overall: TRBV5-6, TRBV5-1 and TRBV20-1 were among a handful of TRBV segments more frequent in patients than controls. Under the F measure, samples that were prepared in one batch clustered strongly together.

The authors incorporated unique molecular identifiers into the TCR beta cDNA libraries. TCRdb used MiXCR to reprocess the PCR reads, holding one entry per CDR3 protein. The sample lists approximately 730,000 distinct CDR3 sequences; roughly 27% were seen once. This chain links TRBV20-1 with TRBJ2-4; D is unclear. With the DNA end fitting TRBJ2-7 better, the J assignment may be wrong. This TCR derives from a girl aged 10 to 17 with multiple sclerosis. Sequencing was performed on blood. This CDR3 reads CSARAVSDEQYF. The CDR3 DNA follows: TGCAGTGCTAGGGCTGTTTCGGACGAGCAGTACTTC.